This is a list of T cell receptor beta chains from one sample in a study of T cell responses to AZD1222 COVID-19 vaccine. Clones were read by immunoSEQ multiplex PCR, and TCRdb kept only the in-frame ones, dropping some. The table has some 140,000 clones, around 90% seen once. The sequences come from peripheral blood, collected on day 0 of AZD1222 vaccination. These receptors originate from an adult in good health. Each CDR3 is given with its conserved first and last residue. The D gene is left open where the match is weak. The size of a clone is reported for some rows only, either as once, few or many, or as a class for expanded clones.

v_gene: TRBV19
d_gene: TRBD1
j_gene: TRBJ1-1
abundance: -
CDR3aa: CASSQVSGQINTEAFF
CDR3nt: TGTGCCAGTAGTCAAGTCTCGGGACAGATAAACACTGAAGCTTTCTTT

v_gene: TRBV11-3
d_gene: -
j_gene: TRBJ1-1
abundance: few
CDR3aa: CASSWRGVTEAFF
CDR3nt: TGTGCCAGCAGCTGGAGGGGGGTGACTGAAGCTTTCTTT

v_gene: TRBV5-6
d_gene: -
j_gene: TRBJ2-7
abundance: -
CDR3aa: CASSLGPGMASYEQYF
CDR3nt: TGTGCCAGCAGCTTGGGCCCCGGGATGGCCTCCTACGAGCAGTACTTC

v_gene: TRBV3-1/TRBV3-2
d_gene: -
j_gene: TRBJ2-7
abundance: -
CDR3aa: CASSRRTTSYEQYF
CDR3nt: TGTGCCAGCAGCCGGCGGACCACCTCCTACGAGCAGTACTTC

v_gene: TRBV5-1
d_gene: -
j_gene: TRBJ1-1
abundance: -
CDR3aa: CASSLVGGEAFF
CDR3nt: TGCGCCAGCAGCTTGGTCGGGGGTGAAGCTTTCTTT

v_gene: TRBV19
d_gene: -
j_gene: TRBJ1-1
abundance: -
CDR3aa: CASSTGVNTEAFF
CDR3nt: TGTGCCAGTAGTACAGGAGTAAACACTGAAGCTTTCTTT

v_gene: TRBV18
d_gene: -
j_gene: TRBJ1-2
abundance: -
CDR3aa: CASSPGTEAGYTF
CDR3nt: TGTGCCAGCTCACCCGGGACCGAGGCAGGCTACACCTTC

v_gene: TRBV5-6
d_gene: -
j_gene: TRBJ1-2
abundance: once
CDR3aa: CASSLFLTGRIRNGYTF
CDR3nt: TGTGCCAGCAGCTTGTTTTTAACAGGGAGGATAAGGAATGGCTACACCTTC

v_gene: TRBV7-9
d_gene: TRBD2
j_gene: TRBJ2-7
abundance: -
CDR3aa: CASSFGLAVIYEQYF
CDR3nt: TGTGCCAGCAGCTTTGGACTAGCGGTTATCTACGAGCAGTACTTC

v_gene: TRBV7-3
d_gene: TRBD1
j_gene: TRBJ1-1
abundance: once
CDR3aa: CASSPDRGGTEAFF
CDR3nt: TGTGCCAGCAGCCCCGACAGGGGGGGAACTGAAGCTTTCTTT

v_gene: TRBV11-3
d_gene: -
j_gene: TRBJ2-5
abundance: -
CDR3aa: CASSPGSLGETQYF
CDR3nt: TGTGCCAGCAGCCCTGGCAGCTTGGGAGAGACCCAGTACTTC

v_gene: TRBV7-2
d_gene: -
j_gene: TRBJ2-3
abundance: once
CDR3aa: CASSSRPTDTQYF
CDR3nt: TGTGCCAGCAGCTCCCGGCCCACAGATACGCAGTATTTT

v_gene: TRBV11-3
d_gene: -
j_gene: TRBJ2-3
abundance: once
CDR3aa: CASSLVGDSDTQYF
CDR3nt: TGTGCCAGCAGCTTAGTCGGGGATTCAGATACGCAGTATTTT

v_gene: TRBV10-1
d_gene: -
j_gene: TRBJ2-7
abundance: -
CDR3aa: CASSELADKSYEQYF
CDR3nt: TGCGCCAGCAGTGAGTTAGCGGATAAGTCCTACGAGCAGTACTTC

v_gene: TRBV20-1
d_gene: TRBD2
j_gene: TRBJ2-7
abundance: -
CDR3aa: CSASPAGAYEQYF
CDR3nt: TGCAGTGCTAGTCCAGCGGGGGCCTACGAGCAGTACTTC